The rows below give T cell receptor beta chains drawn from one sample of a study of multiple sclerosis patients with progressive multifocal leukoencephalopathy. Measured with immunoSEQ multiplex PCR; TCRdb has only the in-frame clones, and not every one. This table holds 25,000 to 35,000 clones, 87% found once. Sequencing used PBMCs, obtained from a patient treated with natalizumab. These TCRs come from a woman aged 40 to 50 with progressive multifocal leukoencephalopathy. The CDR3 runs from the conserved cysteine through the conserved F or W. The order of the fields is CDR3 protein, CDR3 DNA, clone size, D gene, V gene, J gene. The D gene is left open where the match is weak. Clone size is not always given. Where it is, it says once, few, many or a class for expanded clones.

cdr3_aa: CAISDPQGAYEQYF
cdr3_nt: TGTGCCATCAGTGACCCGCAGGGGGCCTACGAGCAGTACTTC
clone_size: few
d_call: TRBD1
v_call: TRBV10-3
j_call: TRBJ2-7

cdr3_aa: CASMGLEETQYF
cdr3_nt: TGTGCCAGCATGGGACTAGAAGAGACCCAGTACTTC
clone_size: .
d_call: TRBD2
v_call: TRBV28
j_call: TRBJ2-5

cdr3_aa: CASSQERVRGKTQNIQYF
cdr3_nt: TGTGCCAGCAGCCAAGAGAGGGTTCGGGGTAAAACCCAAAACATTCAGTACTTC
clone_size: .
d_call: .
v_call: TRBV4-2
j_call: TRBJ2-4

cdr3_aa: CASTPEGYGYTF
cdr3_nt: TGTGCCAGCACCCCCGAGGGTTATGGCTACACCTTC
clone_size: .
d_call: .
v_call: TRBV2
j_call: TRBJ1-2

cdr3_aa: CASSLDRDQPQHF
cdr3_nt: TGTGCCAGCAGCCTGGACAGGGATCAGCCCCAGCATTTT
clone_size: .
d_call: TRBD1
v_call: TRBV11-2
j_call: TRBJ1-5

cdr3_aa: CASSLSETQYF
cdr3_nt: TGTGCCAGCAGCTTATCAGAGACCCAGTACTTC
clone_size: .
d_call: .
v_call: TRBV11-2
j_call: TRBJ2-5

cdr3_aa: CASSVDARGQPQHF
cdr3_nt: TGTGCCAGCAGCGTGGACGCGCGTGGACAGCCCCAGCATTTT
clone_size: .
d_call: .
v_call: TRBV9
j_call: TRBJ1-5

cdr3_aa: CASSYPGTTNNEQFF
cdr3_nt: TGTGCCAGCAGCTACCCCGGGACGACCAACAATGAGCAGTTCTTC
clone_size: .
d_call: .
v_call: TRBV7-9
j_call: TRBJ2-1

cdr3_aa: CASSNREVTDTQYF
cdr3_nt: TGTGCCAGCAGCAACAGGGAGGTCACAGATACGCAGTATTTT
clone_size: .
d_call: .
v_call: TRBV6-6
j_call: TRBJ2-3

cdr3_aa: CASRPNGDLMNTEAFF
cdr3_nt: TGTGCCAGTAGACCCAACGGGGACCTCATGAACACTGAAGCTTTCTTT
clone_size: once
d_call: .
v_call: TRBV19
j_call: TRBJ1-1

cdr3_aa: CASFRENTGELFF
cdr3_nt: TGTGCCAGTTTCAGGGAGAACACCGGGGAGCTGTTTTTT
clone_size: .
d_call: .
v_call: TRBV19
j_call: TRBJ2-2

cdr3_aa: CASSGGLAEETQYF
cdr3_nt: TGTGCCAGCAGCGGGGGACTAGCGGAAGAGACCCAGTACTTC
clone_size: .
d_call: TRBD2
v_call: TRBV2
j_call: TRBJ2-5

cdr3_aa: CAAGLGEQFF
cdr3_nt: TGTGCCGCCGGACTTGGCGAGCAGTTCTTC
clone_size: .
d_call: .
v_call: TRBV15
j_call: TRBJ2-1

cdr3_aa: CASSEWQDPGTEAFF
cdr3_nt: TGTGCCAGCAGTGAGTGGCAGGACCCAGGCACTGAAGCTTTCTTT
clone_size: .
d_call: .
v_call: TRBV6-1
j_call: TRBJ1-1

cdr3_aa: CASSQSSGGADTQYF
cdr3_nt: TGCGCCAGCAGCCAATCATCAGGGGGCGCAGATACGCAGTATTTT
clone_size: .
d_call: TRBD1
v_call: TRBV4-3
j_call: TRBJ2-3

cdr3_aa: CASSYGTGSGSNQPQHF
cdr3_nt: TGTGCCAGTAGTTATGGGACAGGCTCGGGTAGCAATCAGCCCCAGCATTTT
clone_size: .
d_call: TRBD1
v_call: TRBV19
j_call: TRBJ1-5

cdr3_aa: CASSGLAGYNEQFF
cdr3_nt: TGTGCCAGCAGCGGACTAGCGGGCTACAATGAGCAGTTCTTC
clone_size: few
d_call: TRBD2
v_call: TRBV2
j_call: TRBJ2-1

cdr3_aa: CAISEPGTAQETQYF
cdr3_nt: TGTGCCATCAGTGAACCCGGGACGGCCCAAGAGACCCAGTACTTC
clone_size: once
d_call: .
v_call: TRBV10-3
j_call: TRBJ2-5

cdr3_aa: CASSERGHDYNEQFF
cdr3_nt: TGCGCCAGCAGCGAACGGGGCCATGACTACAATGAGCAGTTCTTC
clone_size: .
d_call: .
v_call: TRBV4-3
j_call: TRBJ2-1

cdr3_aa: CASSQPNDRTEKLFF
cdr3_nt: TGCGCCAGCAGCCAACCTAACGACAGAACTGAAAAACTGTTTTTT
clone_size: few
d_call: .
v_call: TRBV4-3
j_call: TRBJ1-4

cdr3_aa: CASSLVTQNTEAFF
cdr3_nt: TGTGCCAGCAGCTTAGTTACACAAAACACTGAAGCTTTCTTT
clone_size: .
d_call: .
v_call: TRBV11-2
j_call: TRBJ1-1

cdr3_aa: CASSLDPSTYEQYF
cdr3_nt: TGTGCCAGCAGCTTAGACCCATCTACCTACGAGCAGTACTTC
clone_size: .
d_call: .
v_call: TRBV7-2
j_call: TRBJ2-7

cdr3_aa: CASSAGQRGGYTF
cdr3_nt: TGTGCCAGCAGCGCGGGACAACGTGGAGGCTACACCTTC
clone_size: .
d_call: .
v_call: TRBV9
j_call: TRBJ1-2

cdr3_aa: CASSLAISSYEQYF
cdr3_nt: TGTGCCAGCAGCTTAGCGATCAGTTCCTACGAGCAGTACTTC
clone_size: .
d_call: .
v_call: TRBV7-2
j_call: TRBJ2-7

cdr3_aa: CASSLSSVTTSPLHF
cdr3_nt: TGCGCCAGCAGCCTATCATCCGTTACCACTTCACCCCTCCACTTT
clone_size: .
d_call: .
v_call: TRBV5-1
j_call: TRBJ1-6

cdr3_aa: CASSRRGTTSGDNEQFF
cdr3_nt: TGTGCCAGCAGCCGCCGCGGGACGACTAGCGGGGACAATGAGCAGTTCTTC
clone_size: .
d_call: TRBD2
v_call: TRBV9
j_call: TRBJ2-1

cdr3_aa: CASSSGRSSYNEQFF
cdr3_nt: TGTGCCAGTAGTAGCGGCAGGAGCTCCTACAATGAGCAGTTCTTC
clone_size: .
d_call: .
v_call: TRBV19
j_call: TRBJ2-1

cdr3_aa: CASRPTGNYNEQFF
cdr3_nt: TGTGCCAGCAGGCCGACAGGGAACTACAATGAGCAGTTCTTC
clone_size: once
d_call: TRBD1
v_call: TRBV7-2
j_call: TRBJ2-1

cdr3_aa: CASSLGAGIYEQYF
cdr3_nt: TGTGCCAGCAGCTTAGGAGCAGGGATCTACGAGCAGTACTTC
clone_size: .
d_call: .
v_call: TRBV7-6
j_call: TRBJ2-7

cdr3_aa: CASSLAGRDPYEQYF
cdr3_nt: TGCGCCAGCAGCTTGGCCGGTAGGGATCCCTACGAGCAGTACTTC
clone_size: .
d_call: .
v_call: TRBV5-1
j_call: TRBJ2-7

cdr3_aa: CASSVGRSSYNSPLHF
cdr3_nt: TGTGCCAGCAGCGTAGGCCGCAGCTCCTATAATTCACCCCTCCACTTT
clone_size: .
d_call: .
v_call: TRBV9
j_call: TRBJ1-6

cdr3_aa: CASSSSGTTETYGELFF
cdr3_nt: TGTGCCAGCAGCTCCTCCGGGACTACGGAAACTTACGGGGAGCTGTTTTTT
clone_size: .
d_call: TRBD2
v_call: TRBV7-6
j_call: TRBJ2-2

cdr3_aa: CASSFTGGYNEQFF
cdr3_nt: TGCGCCAGCAGCTTTACCGGGGGATACAATGAGCAGTTCTTC
clone_size: .
d_call: .
v_call: TRBV5-1
j_call: TRBJ2-1

cdr3_aa: CASSSTSGRNTQYF
cdr3_nt: TGTGCCAGCAGTTCGACTAGCGGGAGAAATACGCAGTATTTT
clone_size: once
d_call: TRBD2
v_call: TRBV28
j_call: TRBJ2-3

cdr3_aa: CASSYSGSLTYEQYF
cdr3_nt: TGTGCCAGCAGTTACAGCGGGAGTCTCACCTACGAGCAGTACTTC
clone_size: once
d_call: TRBD2
v_call: TRBV28
j_call: TRBJ2-7

cdr3_aa: CASSLQGGNYGYTF
cdr3_nt: TGCGCCAGCAGTCTACAGGGAGGAAACTATGGCTACACCTTC
clone_size: .
d_call: .
v_call: TRBV10-2
j_call: TRBJ1-2

cdr3_aa: CASSFFGQGKVSTQYF
cdr3_nt: TGTGCCAGCAGCTTTTTTGGACAGGGGAAGGTTTCGACGCAGTATTTT
clone_size: .
d_call: TRBD1
v_call: TRBV7-9
j_call: TRBJ2-3

cdr3_aa: CASSPNSGGPYNEQFF
cdr3_nt: TGCGCCAGCAGCCCCAATAGCGGGGGGCCCTACAATGAGCAGTTCTTC
clone_size: .
d_call: TRBD2
v_call: TRBV4-1
j_call: TRBJ2-1

cdr3_aa: CAISESGAGAYEQYF
cdr3_nt: TGTGCCATCAGTGAGTCGGGGGCGGGGGCGTACGAGCAGTACTTC
clone_size: .
d_call: .
v_call: TRBV10-3
j_call: TRBJ2-7

cdr3_aa: CASSPGHMNTEAFF
cdr3_nt: TGTGCCAGCAGTCCGGGACACATGAACACTGAAGCTTTCTTT
clone_size: once
d_call: .
v_call: TRBV2
j_call: TRBJ1-1

cdr3_aa: CASRSTGGPYEQYF
cdr3_nt: TGCGCCAGCAGGTCGACAGGGGGCCCATACGAGCAGTACTTC
clone_size: .
d_call: TRBD1
v_call: TRBV5-1
j_call: TRBJ2-7

cdr3_aa: CASSLHGSYGYTF
cdr3_nt: TGTGCCAGCAGCTTACACGGGTCCTATGGCTACACCTTC
clone_size: .
d_call: .
v_call: TRBV7-8
j_call: TRBJ1-2

cdr3_aa: CASSIDGPSADTQYF
cdr3_nt: TGTGCCAGTAGTATAGATGGCCCTAGTGCAGATACGCAGTATTTT
clone_size: .
d_call: .
v_call: TRBV19
j_call: TRBJ2-3

cdr3_aa: CASRTLLVPTDTQYF
cdr3_nt: TGTGCCAGCAGAACCCTGCTGGTTCCCACAGATACGCAGTATTTT
clone_size: few
d_call: .
v_call: TRBV6-8
j_call: TRBJ2-3

cdr3_aa: CASSAPVTGNSPLHF
cdr3_nt: TGTGCCAGCAGCGCCCCCGTCACAGGGAATTCACCCCTCCACTTT
clone_size: .
d_call: .
v_call: TRBV6-1
j_call: TRBJ1-6

cdr3_aa: CASSLTGTGVRETQYF
cdr3_nt: TGTGCCAGCAGCCTGACCGGGACAGGGGTTCGAGAGACCCAGTACTTC
clone_size: .
d_call: TRBD1
v_call: TRBV14
j_call: TRBJ2-5

cdr3_aa: CASRTEARGNNSPLHF
cdr3_nt: TGTGCCAGCAGAACAGAGGCCAGGGGGAATAATTCACCCCTCCACTTT
clone_size: .
d_call: TRBD1
v_call: TRBV7-9
j_call: TRBJ1-6

cdr3_aa: CASSSRGGTETQYF
cdr3_nt: TGTGCCAGCAGCTCCCGGGGGGGGACGGAGACCCAGTACTTC
clone_size: .
d_call: TRBD2
v_call: TRBV5-8
j_call: TRBJ2-5

cdr3_aa: CAWSLRRNQPQHF
cdr3_nt: TGTGCCTGGAGCCTAAGAAGGAATCAGCCCCAGCATTTT
clone_size: .
d_call: .
v_call: TRBV30
j_call: TRBJ1-5

cdr3_aa: CASSLQGVAYEQYF
cdr3_nt: TGTGCCAGCAGTTTACAAGGGGTTGCCTACGAGCAGTACTTC
clone_size: few
d_call: .
v_call: TRBV28
j_call: TRBJ2-7

cdr3_aa: CASSLVDHPSSGANVLTF
cdr3_nt: TGTGCCAGCAGCTTAGTGGATCACCCTAGCTCTGGGGCCAACGTCCTGACTTTC
clone_size: .
d_call: .
v_call: TRBV5-6
j_call: TRBJ2-6

cdr3_aa: CASSSPPPYEQYF
cdr3_nt: TGTGCCAGCAGTTCCCCCCCGCCATACGAGCAGTACTTC
clone_size: .
d_call: .
v_call: TRBV28
j_call: TRBJ2-7

cdr3_aa: CASSLDFSGNTIYF
cdr3_nt: TGTGCCAGCTCACTTGACTTTTCTGGAAACACCATATATTTT
clone_size: .
d_call: .
v_call: TRBV18
j_call: TRBJ1-3

cdr3_aa: CASSLPGSGADGYTF
cdr3_nt: TGTGCCAGCAGCTTACCGGGGTCAGGGGCGGATGGCTACACCTTC
clone_size: .
d_call: .
v_call: TRBV7-9
j_call: TRBJ1-2

cdr3_aa: CASSNRLAGGYEQYF
cdr3_nt: TGTGCCAGCAGCAACAGACTAGCGGGGGGATACGAGCAGTACTTC
clone_size: .
d_call: TRBD2
v_call: TRBV6-5
j_call: TRBJ2-7

cdr3_aa: CASSFGTGGMETQYF
cdr3_nt: TGTGCCAGCAGCTTCGGGACAGGGGGCATGGAGACCCAGTACTTC
clone_size: .
d_call: TRBD1
v_call: TRBV7-9
j_call: TRBJ2-5

cdr3_aa: CASSLGVSGGEQFF
cdr3_nt: TGCGCCAGCAGCTTGGGAGTTTCTGGAGGTGAGCAGTTCTTC
clone_size: .
d_call: .
v_call: TRBV5-1
j_call: TRBJ2-1

cdr3_aa: CASSTRVIGNQPQHF
cdr3_nt: TGTGCCAGCAGCACCAGGGTAATCGGCAATCAGCCCCAGCATTTT
clone_size: .
d_call: .
v_call: TRBV7-8
j_call: TRBJ1-5